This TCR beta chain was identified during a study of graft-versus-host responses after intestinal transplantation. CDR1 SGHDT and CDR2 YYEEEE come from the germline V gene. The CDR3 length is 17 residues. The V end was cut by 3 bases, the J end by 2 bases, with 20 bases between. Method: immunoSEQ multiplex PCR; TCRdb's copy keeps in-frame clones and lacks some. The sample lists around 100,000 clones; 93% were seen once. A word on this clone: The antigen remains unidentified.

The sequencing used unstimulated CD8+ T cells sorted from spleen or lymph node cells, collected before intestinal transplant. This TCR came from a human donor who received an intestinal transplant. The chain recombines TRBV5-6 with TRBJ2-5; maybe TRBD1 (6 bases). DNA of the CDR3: TGTGCCAGCAGCTGGGCCACCGGGGACATAGGTCAAGAGACCCAGTACTTC. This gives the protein CASSWATGDIGQETQYF.